This TCR beta chain appears in the sequencing data of a study of CD8+ T cells in alopecia areata. In regard to this clone: The target antigen is unknown.

Study-level points and caveats: Possibly as an HLA-related effect, TCR sharing across patients appeared less clear than in mice.

As the sequencing template, cDNA was produced by extracting RNA and reverse transcribing it. Sequencing used immunoSEQ multiplex PCR; TCRdb keeps in-frame clones, though not all of them. The sample holds over 25,000 clones; over 60% are singletons and the top ten take about a fifth. This CDR3 has 13 residues. With V trimmed by 7 bases and J by 4 bases, 3 bases remained unmatched. The germline V gene has CDR1 MDHEN and CDR2 SYDVKM. Sample: NKG2D-low CD8+ T cells sorted from blood. The chain recombines TRBV28 with TRBJ2-7; 11 positions match TRBD2. This receptor was obtained from a human donor with alopecia areata. This CDR3 is CASISGRAYEQYF. In nucleotides, the CDR3 is TGTGCCAGCATTAGCGGGAGGGCGTACGAGCAGTACTTC.